The rows below give T cell receptor beta chains drawn from one sample of a study of response to subunit inactivated influenza vaccine. TCRdb called the RT-PCR reads again in MiXCR, with one record for every CDR3 protein. This table holds approximately 700,000 distinct CDR3 sequences, approximately 15% found once. The starting material was PBMCs from blood, obtained less than 13 days after vaccination. These receptors originate from a man aged 50 to 59 who received an inactivated influenza vaccine. CDR3s include the opening cysteine and the closing phenylalanine or tryptophan. A D gene is named only where the DNA matches it firmly. Clone size is stated in some rows and not others, as once, few, many or a class when expanded.

abundance: -
j_gene: TRBJ2-7
v_gene: TRBV3-1
d_gene: TRBD2
CDR3aa: CASSQGLAVSYEQYF
CDR3nt: TGTGCCAGCAGCCAAGGCCTAGCGGTCTCCTACGAGCAGTACTTC

abundance: -
j_gene: TRBJ2-3
v_gene: TRBV14
d_gene: TRBD2
CDR3aa: CASSAPGLVTDTQYF
CDR3nt: TGTGCCAGCAGCGCACCGGGACTAGTCACAGATACGCAGTATTTT

abundance: few
j_gene: TRBJ2-3
v_gene: TRBV9
d_gene: -
CDR3aa: CASSVNARSTDTQYF
CDR3nt: TGTGCCAGCAGCGTAAATGCCCGAAGCACAGATACGCAGTATTTT

abundance: many
j_gene: TRBJ1-2
v_gene: TRBV20-1
d_gene: -
CDR3aa: CSARDGRQGYGYTF
CDR3nt: TGCAGTGCTAGAGATGGAAGGCAGGGCTATGGCTACACCTTC

abundance: -
j_gene: TRBJ1-6
v_gene: TRBV20-1
d_gene: TRBD1
CDR3aa: CSARDRGPYNSPLHF
CDR3nt: TGCAGTGCCCGGGACAGGGGGCCTTATAATTCACCCCTCCACTTT

abundance: -
j_gene: TRBJ1-2
v_gene: TRBV12-3/TRBV12-4
d_gene: TRBD1
CDR3aa: CASSSTGGESLTFGYTF
CDR3nt: TGTGCCAGCAGTTCGACAGGGGGCGAGTCGCTAACTTTTGGCTACACCTTC

abundance: few
j_gene: TRBJ2-3
v_gene: TRBV7-8
d_gene: -
CDR3aa: CASSLWTNTDTQYF
CDR3nt: TGTGCCAGCAGCCTATGGACAAACACAGATACGCAGTATTTT

abundance: many
j_gene: TRBJ2-1
v_gene: TRBV7-2
d_gene: TRBD2
CDR3aa: CASSLSFGGASLNEQFF
CDR3nt: TGTGCCAGCAGCTTAAGTTTCGGGGGGGCTAGTCTCAATGAGCAGTTCTTC

abundance: few
j_gene: TRBJ2-3
v_gene: TRBV5-1
d_gene: TRBD2
CDR3aa: CASSWTSGGSTDTQYF
CDR3nt: TGCGCCAGCAGCTGGACTAGCGGGGGAAGCACAGATACGCAGTATTTT

abundance: few
j_gene: TRBJ2-2
v_gene: TRBV7-2
d_gene: -
CDR3aa: CASSLYYTGELFF
CDR3nt: TGTGCCAGCAGCTTATATTACACCGGGGAGCTGTTTTTT

abundance: few
j_gene: TRBJ1-3
v_gene: TRBV3-1
d_gene: -
CDR3aa: CASSPWGLGGNTIYF
CDR3nt: TGTGCCAGCAGCCCTTGGGGGCTAGGTGGAAACACCATATATTTT

abundance: -
j_gene: TRBJ2-1
v_gene: TRBV6-2/TRBV6-3
d_gene: -
CDR3aa: CASSLFTYNEQFF
CDR3nt: TGTGCCAGCAGTTTATTTACTTACAATGAGCAGTTCTTC

abundance: -
j_gene: TRBJ2-1
v_gene: TRBV11-2
d_gene: TRBD2
CDR3aa: CASSLGAGGPLPHNEQFF
CDR3nt: TGTGCCAGCAGCTTAGGAGCGGGGGGGCCGTTGCCCCACAATGAGCAGTTCTTC

abundance: few
j_gene: TRBJ2-2
v_gene: TRBV12-3/TRBV12-4
d_gene: TRBD2
CDR3aa: CASSSGTSGGPNTGELFF
CDR3nt: TGTGCCAGCAGCTCCGGGACTAGCGGGGGCCCGAACACCGGGGAGCTGTTTTTT

abundance: few
j_gene: TRBJ2-7
v_gene: TRBV6-2/TRBV6-3
d_gene: -
CDR3aa: CASSYVSAPYEQYF
CDR3nt: TGTGCCAGCAGTTACGTGTCAGCCCCCTACGAGCAGTACTTC

abundance: -
j_gene: TRBJ2-7
v_gene: TRBV7-2
d_gene: -
CDR3aa: CASSLGLNTGLRSYEQYF
CDR3nt: TGTGCCAGCAGCTTAGGGCTGAATACAGGACTACGGTCCTACGAGCAGTACTTC

abundance: -
j_gene: TRBJ2-2
v_gene: TRBV28
d_gene: TRBD1
CDR3aa: CATLDLNRGVNTGELFF
CDR3nt: TGTGCCACCCTCGACCTGAACAGGGGCGTGAACACCGGGGAGCTGTTTTTT

abundance: many
j_gene: TRBJ2-3
v_gene: TRBV9
d_gene: TRBD1
CDR3aa: CASSVGGQGTDTQYF
CDR3nt: TGTGCCAGCAGCGTAGGAGGACAGGGTACAGATACGCAGTATTTT

abundance: few
j_gene: TRBJ2-7
v_gene: TRBV28
d_gene: TRBD2
CDR3aa: CASSWVSGANEQYF
CDR3nt: TGTGCCAGCAGTTGGGTGAGCGGGGCTAACGAGCAGTACTTC

abundance: few
j_gene: TRBJ1-1
v_gene: TRBV5-1
d_gene: TRBD1
CDR3aa: CASSRTGEVTEAFF
CDR3nt: TGCGCCAGCAGCCGGACAGGGGAGGTTACTGAAGCTTTCTTT

abundance: few
j_gene: TRBJ1-1
v_gene: TRBV10-1
d_gene: -
CDR3aa: CASSRNSLNTEAFF
CDR3nt: TGCGCCAGCAGCAGAAACAGTCTGAACACTGAAGCTTTCTTT

abundance: -
j_gene: TRBJ2-6
v_gene: TRBV25-1
d_gene: -
CDR3aa: CASSEYGPGRGGSSGANVLTF
CDR3nt: TGTGCCAGCAGTGAATATGGCCCCGGCAGGGGCGGCTCCTCTGGGGCCAACGTCCTGACTTTC

abundance: -
j_gene: TRBJ1-1
v_gene: TRBV7-2
d_gene: -
CDR3aa: CASRIPGGVEAFF
CDR3nt: TGTGCCAGCAGGATCCCTGGGGGCGTTGAAGCTTTCTTT

abundance: few
j_gene: TRBJ2-5
v_gene: TRBV6-2/TRBV6-3
d_gene: TRBD2
CDR3aa: CASSRLAGGRARYQETQYF
CDR3nt: TGTGCCAGCAGCAGGCTAGCGGGAGGGCGGGCCCGTTATCAAGAGACCCAGTACTTC

abundance: -
j_gene: TRBJ2-1
v_gene: TRBV18
d_gene: -
CDR3aa: CASSRRGYNEQFF
CDR3nt: TGTGCCAGCTCACGTCGGGGCTACAATGAGCAGTTCTTC

abundance: -
j_gene: TRBJ2-2
v_gene: TRBV5-6
d_gene: -
CDR3aa: CASSSTPNTGELFF
CDR3nt: TGTGCCAGCAGCTCTACGCCGAACACCGGGGAGCTGTTTTTT

abundance: few
j_gene: TRBJ2-2
v_gene: TRBV12-3/TRBV12-4
d_gene: -
CDR3aa: CASGLATGELFF
CDR3nt: TGTGCCAGCGGGCTAGCGACCGGGGAGCTGTTTTTT

abundance: few
j_gene: TRBJ2-1
v_gene: TRBV5-1
d_gene: -
CDR3aa: CASSLAFRDEQFF
CDR3nt: TGCGCCAGCAGCTTGGCGTTTAGGGATGAGCAGTTCTTC

abundance: -
j_gene: TRBJ2-1
v_gene: TRBV7-3
d_gene: -
CDR3aa: CASSLQPGQLNEQFF
CDR3nt: TGTGCCAGCAGCTTACAACCGGGACAATTGAATGAGCAGTTCTTC

abundance: -
j_gene: TRBJ2-1
v_gene: TRBV12-3/TRBV12-4
d_gene: TRBD1
CDR3aa: CASSEGQGKVSEQFF
CDR3nt: TGTGCCAGCAGTGAGGGACAGGGGAAAGTGTCTGAGCAGTTCTTC

abundance: few
j_gene: TRBJ2-5
v_gene: TRBV10-3
d_gene: -
CDR3aa: CAIKNDSSETQYF
CDR3nt: TGTGCCATCAAGAACGACAGTTCCGAGACCCAGTACTTC

abundance: -
j_gene: TRBJ2-5
v_gene: TRBV4-3
d_gene: TRBD1
CDR3aa: CASSQAPTGGSETQYF
CDR3nt: TGCGCCAGCAGCCAAGCCCCGACAGGGGGCTCGGAGACCCAGTACTTC

abundance: -
j_gene: TRBJ2-5
v_gene: TRBV11-3
d_gene: -
CDR3aa: CASSKDTQETQYF
CDR3nt: TGTGCCAGCAGCAAGGACACTCAAGAGACCCAGTACTTC

abundance: -
j_gene: TRBJ1-1
v_gene: TRBV6-5
d_gene: TRBD1
CDR3aa: CASSYQQQGAKSTEAFF
CDR3nt: TGTGCCAGCAGTTACCAGCAACAGGGGGCTAAGAGCACTGAAGCTTTCTTT

abundance: few
j_gene: TRBJ2-5
v_gene: TRBV18
d_gene: -
CDR3aa: CASSPPAAQETQYF
CDR3nt: TGTGCCAGCTCACCACCGGCTGCTCAAGAGACCCAGTACTTC

abundance: -
j_gene: TRBJ1-5
v_gene: TRBV19
d_gene: TRBD1
CDR3aa: CASRGFPGQENQPQHF
CDR3nt: TGTGCCAGTAGGGGATTCCCGGGACAGGAGAATCAGCCCCAGCATTTT

abundance: few
j_gene: TRBJ1-2
v_gene: TRBV20-1
d_gene: -
CDR3aa: CSARGELGGYTF
CDR3nt: TGCAGTGCTAGAGGGGAATTAGGTGGCTACACCTTC